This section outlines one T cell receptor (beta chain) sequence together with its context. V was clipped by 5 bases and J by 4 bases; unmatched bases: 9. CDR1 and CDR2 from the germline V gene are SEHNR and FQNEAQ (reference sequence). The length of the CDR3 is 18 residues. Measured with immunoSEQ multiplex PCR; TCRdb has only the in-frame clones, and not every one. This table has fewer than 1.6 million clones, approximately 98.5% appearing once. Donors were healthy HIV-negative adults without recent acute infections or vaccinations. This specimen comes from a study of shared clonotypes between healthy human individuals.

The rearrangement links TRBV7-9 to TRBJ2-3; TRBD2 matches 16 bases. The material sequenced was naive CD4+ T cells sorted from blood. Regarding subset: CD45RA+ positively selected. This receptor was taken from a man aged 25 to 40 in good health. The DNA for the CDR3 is TGTGCCAGCAGCCGTGGGACTAGCGGGAGGGCCAGGGCAGATACGCAGTATTTT. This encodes CASSRGTSGRARADTQYF.